A single sample gave rise to the 27 T cell receptor beta chains below, sequenced in a study of radiotherapy plus CTLA-4 blockade in lung cancer. Using immunoSEQ multiplex PCR, the repertoire was profiled, and TCRdb retains in-frame clones only, with some absent. This sample has approximately 110,000 clones, with more than 75% found just once. The sequencing used peripheral blood, collected from a patient treated with radiotherapy plus ipilimumab. The receptors come from a human donor with non-small cell lung cancer that progressed on radiotherapy plus ipilimumab. Some clones in this sample may be carry-over from other donors' samples.

V is TRBV6-1 and J is TRBJ1-3, with D hard to call. Trimming cost V 4 bases and J 4 bases, with 23 bases left between them. This CDR3 has 18 residues. Germline-derived CDR1 and CDR2 are MNHNS and SASEGT. The CDR3 DNA reads TGTGCCAGCAGTGTATTTAGGTCTCTTAGGACGCCAGGAAACACCATATATTTT. Residues: CASSVFRSLRTPGNTIYF.

The chain links TRBV5-1 to TRBJ2-2; D is unresolved. The CDR3 is 14 amino acids. CDR1 SGHRS and CDR2 YFSETQ come from the germline V gene. V was cut by 5 bases and J by 4 bases, with 12 bases left in between. This chain's CDR3 is CASRPGAGTGELFF. The DNA for the CDR3 is TGCGCCAGCAGGCCGGGCGCAGGCACCGGGGAGCTGTTTTTT.

The V and J genes are TRBV5-4 and TRBJ2-3; D gene unclear. V was pared by 0 bases and J by 2 bases, with 7 bases between. The CDR3 loop spans 14 amino acids. Germline CDR1 and CDR2: SGHNT and YYREEE (reference sequence). The CDR3 region has the DNA TGTGCCAGCAGCTTGGCTCACCACACAGATACGCAGTATTTT. Translation gives CASSLAHHTDTQYF.

This clone has a single count. V usage is TRBV11-1 and J usage is TRBJ2-1; 7 bases agree with TRBD1. The CDR3 length is 17 residues. The junction had 5 bases not matched to a gene; V was cut back by 0 bases and J by 0 bases. CDR1 SGHAT and CDR2 FQDESV come from the germline V gene (reference sequence). CDR3 sequence: CASSLARRGLSYNEQFF. The DNA of the CDR3 is TGTGCCAGCAGCTTAGCGCGTAGGGGGCTCTCCTACAATGAGCAGTTCTTC.

This clone appeared once. J is TRBJ1-1 and V is TRBV7-3, with D maybe TRBD1 (6 bases). The CDR3 extends over 12 amino acids. The V gene's germline CDR1 is SGHTA and CDR2 FQGTGA. The V and J ends lost 6 bases and 7 bases respectively, with 12 bases between them. The CDR3 DNA sequence: TGTGCCAGCAGGGGACAAACGAGTGAAGCTTTCTTT. The encoded protein is CASRGQTSEAFF.

The chain links TRBV5-4 to TRBJ1-3, with D maybe TRBD1 (6 bases). Germline assignment: CDR1 SGHNT and CDR2 YYREEE (reference sequence). The CDR3 consists of 14 residues. Trimming removed 0 bases at V and 6 bases at J, with 10 bases between. This chain's CDR3 is CASSLDRAQNTIYF. The CDR3 DNA reads TGTGCCAGCAGCTTGGACAGGGCCCAAAACACCATATATTTT.

Regarding this clone: The sample holds other DNA sequences that translate to the same CDR3. This chain connects TRBV18 to TRBJ1-1; D uncertain. Germline assignment: CDR1 KGHSH and CDR2 LQKENI. Trimming cost V 2 bases and J 3 bases, with 7 bases left between them. The CDR3 consists of 13 residues. CDR3 nucleotide sequence: TGTGCCAGCTCACCAGGGTACGACACTGAAGCTTTCTTT. Protein: CASSPGYDTEAFF.

This clone was observed a few times. The CDR3 loop is CAITMGLHRGTGELFF. The CDR3 bases are TGTGCCATCACCATGGGTCTTCACCGAGGCACCGGGGAGCTGTTTTTT. The V gene is TRBV10-3, the J gene TRBJ2-2; D gene ambiguous. V was cut by 7 bases and J by 4 bases, with 19 bases left in between. This CDR3 is 16 amino acids long. Germline V CDR1 and CDR2: ENHRY, SYGVKD.

J is TRBJ1-2 and V is TRBV5-8, with D possibly matching TRBD1 (6 bases). This CDR3 has 13 residues. Trimming removed 4 bases at V and 8 bases at J, with 15 bases between. CDR1 is SGHTS and CDR2 is YDEGEE in the germline V gene. CDR3 in amino acids: CASSEATGRGYTF. The CDR3 DNA is TGTGCCAGCAGCGAGGCTACAGGGCGCGGCTACACCTTC.

Of note for this clone: This sample also contains other DNA sequences that code for the same CDR3. The chain recombines TRBV28 with TRBJ1-2; D uncertain. CDR1 is MDHEN and CDR2 is SYDVKM in the germline V gene. This CDR3 spans 12 amino acids. The V end lost 6 bases, the J end lost 4 bases, and 9 bases lay between the germline ends. This CDR3 reads CASRPGGYGYTF. As DNA, the CDR3 is TGTGCCAGCAGGCCAGGCGGCTATGGCTACACCTTC.

CDR3 sequence reads: CASSDPWGYYGYTF. CDR3 in DNA: TGTGCCAGCAGTGATCCCTGGGGGTACTATGGCTACACCTTC. The V and J genes are TRBV6-1 and TRBJ1-2; D is perhaps TRBD1 (5 bases). Germline CDR1 reads MNHNS; CDR2 reads SASEGT. The CDR3 runs 14 residues. Trimming left V 3 bases short and J 3 bases short, with 11 bases between.

J is TRBJ2-3 and V is TRBV27, with 9 bases aligning to TRBD2. Germline loops: CDR1 MNHEY, CDR2 SMNVEV (reference sequence). J lost 2 bases, V lost 2 bases, and 14 bases had no gene match. The length of the CDR3 is 19 residues. In nucleotides, the CDR3 is TGTGCCAGCAGTTTAGGCGGGGGGGCTTACTTTCTACACACAGATACGCAGTATTTT. It encodes CASSLGGGAYFLHTDTQYF.

The chain is built from TRBV6-6 and TRBJ1-2; maybe TRBD1 (6 bases). The germline V and J ends were trimmed by 7 bases and 5 bases, with 11 bases remaining between them. The CDR3 consists of 12 residues. Germline assignment: CDR1 MNHNY and CDR2 SVGAGI (reference sequence). As DNA, the CDR3 is TGTGCCAGCATAAGGCAGGGGTATGGCTACACCTTC. Amino acids: CASIRQGYGYTF.

This rearrangement joins TRBV5-5 to TRBJ2-5; no reliable D call. TRBJ2-7 matches the DNA end more closely, so the J call is doubtful. The germline V gene has CDR1 SGHKS and CDR2 YYEKEE (reference sequence). CDR3 length: 11 residues. The CDR3 DNA reads TGTGCCAGCAGCGTAGACTACGAGCAGTACTTC. It specifies CASSVDYEQYF.

This chain joins TRBV5-6 and TRBJ2-7, with D possibly matching TRBD1 (5 bases). Germline assignment: CDR1 SGHDT and CDR2 YYEEEE. This CDR3 has 13 amino acids. V was cut by 3 bases and J by 2 bases, with 9 bases left in between. The CDR3 bases are TGTGCCAGCAGCTCATTAGGGGCCTACGAGCAGTACTTC. Protein sequence: CASSSLGAYEQYF.

For this clone: The same CDR3 also results from other DNA sequences found in this sample. The chain is built from TRBV7-2 and TRBJ2-7; D is unresolved. The CDR3 extends over 15 amino acids. Trimming pared 2 bases from V and 1 base from J, leaving 12 bases between. The germline V gene encodes CDR1 SGHTA and CDR2 FQGNSA. The CDR3 nucleotides are TGTGCCAGCAGCTTAAGAACAGCCGGATCCTACGAGCAGTACTTC. Protein sequence: CASSLRTAGSYEQYF.

The chain has TRBV7-9 and TRBJ2-7; D not certain. With 5 bases removed from V and 0 bases from J, the gap between germline ends came to 17 bases. This CDR3 region has 16 residues. Germline loops: CDR1 SEHNR, CDR2 FQNEAQ (reference sequence). Here the CDR3 reads CASSPPRYGHSYEQYF. CDR3 sequence (DNA): TGTGCCAGCAGCCCCCCTCGGTATGGGCACTCCTACGAGCAGTACTTC.

The genes are TRBV7-9 and TRBJ1-5; D is unclear. This CDR3 is 13 amino acids long. With 5 bases removed from V and 0 bases from J, the gap between germline ends came to 5 bases. Germline CDR1 is SEHNR and CDR2 is FQNEAQ (reference sequence). CDR3 sequence: CASSDTSNQPQHF. CDR3 DNA sequence: TGTGCCAGCAGCGACACTAGCAATCAGCCCCAGCATTTT.

This clone was seen a single time. The CDR3 reads CATSPGQNNQPQHF. DNA of the CDR3: TGTGCCACCAGCCCCGGGCAGAACAATCAGCCCCAGCATTTT. The chain recombines TRBV15 with TRBJ1-5; no definite D call. This CDR3 is 14 amino acids long. Germline CDR1 LNHNV, CDR2 YYDKDF (reference sequence). With 5 bases removed from V and 3 bases from J, the gap between germline ends came to 11 bases.

The V gene is TRBV5-1, the J gene TRBJ2-1; no clear D gene. The ends were cut back, 4 bases at V and 4 bases at J, with 9 bases in the middle. CDR3 size: 13 residues. Germline CDR1 SGHRS, CDR2 YFSETQ. CDR3 in amino acids: CASSPETYNEQFF. The CDR3 DNA reads TGCGCCAGCAGCCCAGAAACTTACAATGAGCAGTTCTTC.

The chain links TRBV5-1 to TRBJ2-3, with D hard to call. V lost 4 bases and J 2 bases, leaving 11 bases between the germline ends. Germline V gives CDR1 SGHRS, CDR2 YFSETQ. This CDR3 is built from 14 residues. CDR3 sequence reads: CASSPNGPTDTQYF. DNA of the CDR3: TGCGCCAGCAGCCCGAATGGGCCCACAGATACGCAGTATTTT.

The chain joins TRBV19 to TRBJ2-5; D possibly corresponds to TRBD2 (6 bases). The CDR3 is 16 amino acids. Looked up from germline, CDR1 is LNHDA and CDR2 is SQIVND (reference sequence). Trimming took 2 bases from V and 3 from J, leaving 16 bases between them. The CDR3 nucleotides are TGTGCCAGTAGTATAAGGAAGGCCGGGGGAAAAGAGACCCAGTACTTC. Translation gives CASSIRKAGGKETQYF.

The chain uses TRBV6-5 and TRBJ1-5, with D unclear. The V end was cut by 5 bases, the J end by 4 bases, with 9 bases between. The CDR3 runs 13 residues. Germline V CDR1 and CDR2: MNHEY, SVGAGI. The CDR3 reads CASSASLNQPQHF. The CDR3 bases are TGTGCCAGCAGTGCCTCCCTAAATCAGCCCCAGCATTTT.

This chain connects TRBV15 to TRBJ2-7; D gene uncertain. Trimming cost V 5 bases and J 2 bases, with 16 bases left between them. The CDR3 loop spans 15 amino acids. The V gene's germline CDR1 is LNHNV and CDR2 YYDKDF (reference sequence). The CDR3 DNA reads TGTGCCACCAGCCCCACCGACCGGTCGACCTACGAGCAGTACTTC. Residues: CATSPTDRSTYEQYF.

The count of this clone is one. This chain links TRBV5-1 with TRBJ1-3, with a weak D call TRBD1 (6 bases). The CDR3 totals 16 residues. Germline assignment: CDR1 SGHRS and CDR2 YFSETQ. The V gene lost 1 base and the J gene lost 0 bases, with 11 bases spanning the gap. The CDR3 loop reads CASSLQGIGSGNTIYF. The CDR3 region has the DNA TGCGCCAGCAGCTTGCAGGGGATCGGCTCTGGAAACACCATATATTTT.

This sequence joins TRBV9 and TRBJ2-3; 7 bases align to TRBD1. CDR1 is SGDLS and CDR2 is YYNGEE in the germline V gene. The CDR3 has 15 amino acids. J was trimmed by 0 bases and V by 1 base; bases with no gene match: 2. This chain's CDR3 is CASSVWDSSTDTQYF. Here the CDR3 DNA reads TGTGCCAGCAGCGTATGGGACAGTAGCACAGATACGCAGTATTTT.

The chain uses TRBV19 and TRBJ1-6; TRBD1 might be the D (6 bases). Per germline, CDR1 LNHDA and CDR2 SQIVND (reference sequence). The CDR3 has 15 amino acids. V dropped 5 bases and J dropped 2 bases, with 10 bases sitting between them. This chain's CDR3 is CASSARQAYNSPLHF. The CDR3 nucleotides are TGTGCCAGTAGTGCCCGACAGGCCTATAATTCACCCCTCCACTTT.